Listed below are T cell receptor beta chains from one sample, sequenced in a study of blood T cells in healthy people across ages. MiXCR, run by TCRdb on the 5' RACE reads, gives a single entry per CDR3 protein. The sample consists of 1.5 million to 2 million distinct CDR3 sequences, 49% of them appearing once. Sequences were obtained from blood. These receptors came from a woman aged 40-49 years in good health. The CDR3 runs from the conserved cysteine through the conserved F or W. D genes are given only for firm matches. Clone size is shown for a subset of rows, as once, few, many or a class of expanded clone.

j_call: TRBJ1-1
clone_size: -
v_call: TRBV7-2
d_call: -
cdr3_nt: TGTGCCAGCGGCTTAGCCCCCTCCAGGATTTTGAACACTGAAGCTTTCTTT
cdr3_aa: CASGLAPSRILNTEAFF

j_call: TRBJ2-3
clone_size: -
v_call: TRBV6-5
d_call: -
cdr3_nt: TGTGCCAGCAAGTCGAAAAGGGCAGGGATCACAGATACGCAGTATTTT
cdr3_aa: CASKSKRAGITDTQYF

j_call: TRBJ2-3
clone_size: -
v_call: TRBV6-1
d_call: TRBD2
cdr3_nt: TGTGCCAGCAGACGTAGCGGGGGCGGAGTAAATGCTAGCACAGATACGCAGTATTTT
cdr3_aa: CASRRSGGGVNASTDTQYF

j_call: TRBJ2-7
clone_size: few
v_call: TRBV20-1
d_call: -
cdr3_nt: TGCAGTGCTCCGGGACCCCAAATCGACGAGCAGTACTTC
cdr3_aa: CSAPGPQIDEQYF

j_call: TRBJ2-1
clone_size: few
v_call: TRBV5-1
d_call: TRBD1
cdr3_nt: TGCGCCAGCAGCGAGGATCCCGGGACAGGGATATATGAGCAGTTCTTC
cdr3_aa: CASSEDPGTGIYEQFF

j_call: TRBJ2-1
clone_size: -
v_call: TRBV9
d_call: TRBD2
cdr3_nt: TGTGCCAGCAGCTCACGTTCCCAGCGGGGGCACTCCTACAATGAGCAGTTCTTC
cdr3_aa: CASSSRSQRGHSYNEQFF

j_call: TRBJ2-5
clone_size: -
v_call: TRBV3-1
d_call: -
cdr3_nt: TGTGCCAGCAGCCAACTGGGTCGGGCCGTCCAAGAGACCCAGTACTTC
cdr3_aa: CASSQLGRAVQETQYF

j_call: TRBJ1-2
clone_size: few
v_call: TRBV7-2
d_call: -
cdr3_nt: TGTGCCAGCACACCTACGCGGGACTATGGCTACACCTTC
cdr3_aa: CASTPTRDYGYTF

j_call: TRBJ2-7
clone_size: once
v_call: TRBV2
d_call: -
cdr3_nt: TGTGCCAGCAGCGGGGTGGCGGGGCCCTACGAGCAGTACTTC
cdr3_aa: CASSGVAGPYEQYF

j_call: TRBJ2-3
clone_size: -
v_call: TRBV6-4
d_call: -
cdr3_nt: TGTGCCAGCAGTCGGGACTGGGGGTTGGATACGCAGTATTTT
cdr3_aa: CASSRDWGLDTQYF

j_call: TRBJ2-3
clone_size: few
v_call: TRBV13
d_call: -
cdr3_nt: TGTGCCAGCAGCTTTCTTACACCCGGTGGGACGCAGTATTTT
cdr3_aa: CASSFLTPGGTQYF

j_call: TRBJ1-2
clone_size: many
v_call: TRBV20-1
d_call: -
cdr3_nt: TGCAGTGCTAGGGACAGTAACTATGGCTACACCTTC
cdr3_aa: CSARDSNYGYTF

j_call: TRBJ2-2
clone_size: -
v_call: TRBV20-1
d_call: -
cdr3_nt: TGCAGTGCTAGCCCCGTCTACCTGGGCGGGGAGCTGTTTTTT
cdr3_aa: CSASPVYLGGELFF

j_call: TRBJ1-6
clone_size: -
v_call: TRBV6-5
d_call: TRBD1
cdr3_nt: TGTGCCAGCAAACCCGGACAGGGCTCCTATAATTCACCCCTCCACTTT
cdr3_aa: CASKPGQGSYNSPLHF

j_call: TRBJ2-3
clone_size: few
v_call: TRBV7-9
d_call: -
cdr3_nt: TGTGCCAGCTTTGGCCATGGGACAGATACGCAGTATTTT
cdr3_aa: CASFGHGTDTQYF

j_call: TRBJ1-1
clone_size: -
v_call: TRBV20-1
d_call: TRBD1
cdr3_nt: TGCAGTGCTAGGGAGTCAGGGGGGAACACTGAAGCTTTCTTT
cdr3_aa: CSARESGGNTEAFF

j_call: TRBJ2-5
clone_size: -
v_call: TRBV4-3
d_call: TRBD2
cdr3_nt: TGCGCCAGCAGCCAAGCCCTAGCGGGGAGGGAGACCCGGTACTTC
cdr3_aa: CASSQALAGRETRYF

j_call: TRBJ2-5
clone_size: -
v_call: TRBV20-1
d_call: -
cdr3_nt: TGCAGTGCTTTCCGGGGGTACCAAGAGACCCAGTACTTC
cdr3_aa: CSAFRGYQETQYF

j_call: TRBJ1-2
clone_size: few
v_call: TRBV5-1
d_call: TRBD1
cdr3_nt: TGCGCCAGCAGCTTGGATGGGACAGGGGCCTTCTATGGCTACACCTTC
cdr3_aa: CASSLDGTGAFYGYTF

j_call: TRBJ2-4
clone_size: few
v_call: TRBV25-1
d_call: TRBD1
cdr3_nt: TGTGCCAGCAGATTGACACAGGGGGCCAAAAACATTCAGTACTTC
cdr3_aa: CASRLTQGAKNIQYF

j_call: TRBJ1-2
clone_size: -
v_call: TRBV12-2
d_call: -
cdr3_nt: TGTGCAAGTCGCTTCCCATTAACCTATGGCTACACCTTC
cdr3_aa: CASRFPLTYGYTF

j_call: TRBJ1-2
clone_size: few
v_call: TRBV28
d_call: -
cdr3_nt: TGTGCCAGCAGGACCGGGACTCCAGCTAACTATGGCTACACCTTC
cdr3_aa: CASRTGTPANYGYTF

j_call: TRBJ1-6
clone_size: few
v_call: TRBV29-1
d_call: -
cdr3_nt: TGCAGCGTGGCAGGCTCCCCTGATTCACCCCTCCACTTT
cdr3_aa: CSVAGSPDSPLHF

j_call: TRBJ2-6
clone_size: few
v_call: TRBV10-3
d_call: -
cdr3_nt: TGTGCCATCAGTGACGTAAACTCTGGGGCCAACGTCCTGACTTTC
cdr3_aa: CAISDVNSGANVLTF

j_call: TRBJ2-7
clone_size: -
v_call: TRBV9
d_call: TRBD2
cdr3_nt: TGTGCCAGCAGCGAGATTAGCGGGAACGAGCAGTACTTC
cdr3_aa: CASSEISGNEQYF

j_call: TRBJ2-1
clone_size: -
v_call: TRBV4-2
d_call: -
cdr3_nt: TGTGCCAGCAGCCAAGAAGCCGTCTCCTACAATGAGCAGTTCTTC
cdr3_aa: CASSQEAVSYNEQFF

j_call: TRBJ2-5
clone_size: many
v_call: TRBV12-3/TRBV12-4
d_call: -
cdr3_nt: TGTGCCAGCAGAGTTGCGGAGACCCAGTACTTC
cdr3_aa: CASRVAETQYF

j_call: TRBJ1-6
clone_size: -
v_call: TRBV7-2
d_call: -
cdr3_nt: TGTGCCAGCAGCTTAGCATCCTCACCCCTCCACTTT
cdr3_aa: CASSLASSPLHF

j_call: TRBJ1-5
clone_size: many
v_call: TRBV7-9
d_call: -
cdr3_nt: TGTGCCAGCAGCTTAGCGGGTCAGCCCCAGCATTTT
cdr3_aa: CASSLAGQPQHF

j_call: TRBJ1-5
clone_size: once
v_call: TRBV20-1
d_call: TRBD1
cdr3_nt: TGTAGTGCTGGATGCCGGGACAGGGGCCAGCCCCAGCATTTT
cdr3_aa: CSAGCRDRGQPQHF

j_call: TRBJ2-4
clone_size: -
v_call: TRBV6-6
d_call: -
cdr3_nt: TGTGCCACCCAGGAGGGGAGAGGAAACATTCAGTACTTC
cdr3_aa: CATQEGRGNIQYF

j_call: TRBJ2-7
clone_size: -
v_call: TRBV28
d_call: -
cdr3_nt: TGTGCCAGCTTCGGGCTTCATACCTACGAGCAGTACTTC
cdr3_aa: CASFGLHTYEQYF

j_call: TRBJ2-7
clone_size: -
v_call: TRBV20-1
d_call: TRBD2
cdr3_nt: TGCAGTGCTAGAGGGGAAGCGGGGGGGATTTCGAACTACGAGCAGTACTTC
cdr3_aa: CSARGEAGGISNYEQYF

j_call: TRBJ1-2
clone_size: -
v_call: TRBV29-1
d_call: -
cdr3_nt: TGCAGCGTTTCCGAGGGTGGCTACACCTTC
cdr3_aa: CSVSEGGYTF

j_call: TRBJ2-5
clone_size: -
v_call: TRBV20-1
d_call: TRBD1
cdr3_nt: TGCAGTGCTCCTGGGACAGTTCAAGAGACCCAGTACTTC
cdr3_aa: CSAPGTVQETQYF

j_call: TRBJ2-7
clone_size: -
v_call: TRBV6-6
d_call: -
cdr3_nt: TGTGCCAGCAGATCCGGGGCCGGGGGGTACTTC
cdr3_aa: CASRSGAGGYF